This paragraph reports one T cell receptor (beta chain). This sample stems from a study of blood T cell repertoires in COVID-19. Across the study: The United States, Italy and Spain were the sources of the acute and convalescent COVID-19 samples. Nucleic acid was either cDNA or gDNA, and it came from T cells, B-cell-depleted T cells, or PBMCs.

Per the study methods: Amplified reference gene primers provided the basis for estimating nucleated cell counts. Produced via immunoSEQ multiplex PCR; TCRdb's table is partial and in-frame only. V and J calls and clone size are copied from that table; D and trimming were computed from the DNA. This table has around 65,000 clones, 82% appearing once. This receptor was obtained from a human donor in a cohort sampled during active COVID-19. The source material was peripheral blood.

The CDR3 loop reads CASSPEYRGFGYTF. CDR3 nucleotides: TGTGCCAGCTCACCAGAGTACAGGGGGTTTGGCTACACCTTC. The chain carries TRBV18 and TRBJ1-2, with TRBD1 identical over 8 bases. The CDR3 is 14 residues long. V shed 2 bases, J shed 7 bases, and the junction held 6 bases outside the gene matches. The germline V gene has CDR1 KGHSH and CDR2 LQKENI. Based on the CDR3 plus reference TRBV18 and TRBJ1-2, the full variable domain is NAGVMQNPRHLVRRRGQEARLRCSPMKGHSHVYWYRQLPEEGLKFMVYLQKENIIDESGMPKERFSAEFPKEGPSILRIQQVVRGDSAAYFCASSPEYRGFGYTFGSGTRLTVV.